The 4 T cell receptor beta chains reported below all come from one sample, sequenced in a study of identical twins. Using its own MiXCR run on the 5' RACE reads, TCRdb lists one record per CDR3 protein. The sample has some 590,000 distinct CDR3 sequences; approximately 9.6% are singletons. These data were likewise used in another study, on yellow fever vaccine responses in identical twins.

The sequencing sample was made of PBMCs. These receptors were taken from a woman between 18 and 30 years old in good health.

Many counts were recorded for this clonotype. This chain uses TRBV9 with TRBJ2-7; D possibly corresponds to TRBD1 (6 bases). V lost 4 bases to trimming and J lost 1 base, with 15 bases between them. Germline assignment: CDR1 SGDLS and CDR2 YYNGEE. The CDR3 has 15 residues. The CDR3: CASSSHQGLSYEQYF. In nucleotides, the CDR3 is TGTGCCAGCAGCTCTCACCAGGGGTTGTCCTACGAGCAGTACTTC.

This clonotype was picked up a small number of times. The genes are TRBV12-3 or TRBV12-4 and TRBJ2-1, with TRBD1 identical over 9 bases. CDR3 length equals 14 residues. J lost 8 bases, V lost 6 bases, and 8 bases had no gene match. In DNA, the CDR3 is TGTGCCAGCAGGAAGACGACAGGGGGGGATGAGCAGTTCTTC. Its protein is CASRKTTGGDEQFF.

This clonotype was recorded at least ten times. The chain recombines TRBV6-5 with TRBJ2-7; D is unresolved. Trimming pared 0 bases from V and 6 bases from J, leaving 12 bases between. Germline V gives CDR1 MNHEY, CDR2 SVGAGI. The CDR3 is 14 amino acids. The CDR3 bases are TGTGCCAGCAGTTACTCGAGCTTCCCGCGCGAGCAGTACTTC. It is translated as CASSYSSFPREQYF.

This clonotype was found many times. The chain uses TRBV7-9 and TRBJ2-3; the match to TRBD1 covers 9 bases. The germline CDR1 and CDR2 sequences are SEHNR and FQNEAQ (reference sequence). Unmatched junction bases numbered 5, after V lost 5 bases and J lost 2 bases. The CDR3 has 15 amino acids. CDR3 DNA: TGTGCCAGCAGCCCGGGACAGGGAGTCACAGATACGCAGTATTTT. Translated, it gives CASSPGQGVTDTQYF.